This entry describes one T cell receptor (beta chain). Its antigen is undetermined. Sequencing was performed with immunoSEQ multiplex PCR; in TCRdb, only in-frame clones are kept and a portion is missing. The profile shows 40,000 to 45,000 clones, roughly 64% of them singletons. The length of the CDR3 is 15 residues. CDR1 is SGHRS, CDR2 YFSETQ, per germline. V was clipped by 4 bases and J by 0 bases, with 11 bases between them. The sample comes from a study of radiotherapy plus CTLA-4 blockade in lung cancer. The study's findings and limits: TCR clones of tumor origin grew in blood after radiotherapy plus ipilimumab. Increased serum interferon-beta after radiation also reportedly predicted response strongly.

This TCR came from a human donor with non-small cell lung cancer who had a partial response to radiotherapy plus ipilimumab. This chain links TRBV5-1 with TRBJ2-1, with no clear D. The specimen comprised peripheral blood, sampled from a patient treated with radiotherapy plus ipilimumab. The CDR3 DNA sequence: TGCGCCAGCAGCATTCAGGCAAGCTCCTACAATGAGCAGTTCTTC. Protein sequence: CASSIQASSYNEQFF.